This is a list of T cell receptor beta chains from one sample in a study of blood T cell repertoires in COVID-19. Profiling relied on immunoSEQ multiplex PCR, and the TCRdb table lists in-frame clones only, not all of them. This sample has about 170,000 clones, with around 93% found just once. The specimen was peripheral blood. The origin of the receptors is a man aged 25-40 years with COVID-19, enrolled during active disease. Each CDR3 is given without its conserved first and last residue. The order of the fields is J gene, clone size, V gene, CDR3 protein. Clone sizes are given selectively: once, few, many, or a class where the clone is expanded.

>TRBJ2-2|-|TRBV29-1
SVESGLNTGELF
>TRBJ2-2|-|TRBV6-2/TRBV6-3
ASSYPRQGFAGELF
>TRBJ2-1|-|TRBV9
ASNRLPGLVGNEQF
>TRBJ2-1|once|TRBV9
ASNRAGGPANEQF
>TRBJ1-6|once|TRBV2
ASSERRQGNSPLH
>TRBJ1-6|-|TRBV10-3
AIRGHNNSPLH
>TRBJ2-1|-|TRBV24-1
ATSDRDSYRHEQF
>TRBJ1-3|-|TRBV29-1
SGGSSGNTIY
>TRBJ2-7|-|TRBV6-5
ASSYSTGFSYEQY
>TRBJ2-5|-|TRBV28
ASSSDTFQETQY
>TRBJ2-3|-|TRBV5-4
ASSSALAGDTQY
>TRBJ2-1|-|TRBV18
ASSPRLVGLGEQF
>TRBJ2-1|-|TRBV24-1
ATSSSGGYNEQF
>TRBJ1-1|-|TRBV25-1
ASSKGMGTRRENTEAF
>TRBJ2-4|-|TRBV28
ASSRLAGGPEAKNIQY